These 16 T cell receptor beta chains came from one sample sequenced in a study of regulatory T cells in long-lasting Graves disease (dated by TCRdb to the early 2020s). The library was prepared using multiplex PCR. Sequencer: Illumina HiSeq 4000. To build TCR beta libraries, CDR3 regions were amplified by Arm-PCR using iRepertoire HTBI primers. TCRdb passed the public sequencing reads through fastp at Q25 and MiXCR, retaining productive beta sequences. Entries are consolidated by CDR3 protein sequence, retaining the most common genes and DNA. Recorded for this sample are around 400,000 distinct CDR3 sequences; about 16% of them occurred a single time. Clones ranked in the top ten supply approximately 21% of the sample. The time point label corresponds to: newly diagnosed GD, antithyroid drugs for less than 3 months. For both TCR sequencing and RNA sequencing, RNA was extracted from PBMCs in TRIzol.

The sequencing here drew on peripheral blood mononuclear cells (PBMCs), taken at new diagnosis, from a patient treated with antithyroid drugs. The source of these receptors is a female donor with Graves disease.

The V call is TRBV19, the J call TRBJ2-1; D tentatively reads TRBD1 or TRBD2 (6 bases each). There are 15 residues in the CDR3. The ends were cut back, 9 bases at V and 0 bases at J, with 15 bases in the middle. Germline-derived CDR1 and CDR2 are LNHDA and SQIVND (reference sequence). CDR3 nucleotide sequence: TGTGCCAGCCTCGGGGGCCCTACCTCCTACAATGAGCAGTTCTTC. Translated, it gives CASLGGPTSYNEQFF.

The gene calls are TRBV15 and TRBJ2-7; 7 bases are shared with TRBD1. Per germline, CDR1 LNHNV and CDR2 YYDKDF (reference sequence). The CDR3 spans 15 residues. V lost 2 bases, J lost 3 bases, and 7 bases stayed unmatched. The DNA for the CDR3 is TGTGCCACCAGCAGACCTCCGGGACAGATCTACGAGCAGTACTTC. This codes for CATSRPPGQIYEQYF. The variable domain in full, with the rest retrieved from reference TRBV15 and TRBJ2-7, is DAMVIQNPRYQVTQFGKPVTLSCSQTLNHNVMYWYQQKSSQAPKLLFHYYDKDFNNEADTPDNFQSRRPNTSFCFLDIRSPGLGDTAMYLCATSRPPGQIYEQYFGPGTRLTVT.

This clonotype was seen ten or more times. J is TRBJ2-7 and V is TRBV27, with TRBD2 as a possible D gene (6 bases). From germline, CDR1 is MNHEY and CDR2 SMNVEV (reference sequence). This CDR3 is 15 amino acids long. V was trimmed by 6 bases and J by 0 bases, leaving 15 bases between them. The CDR3 DNA follows: TGTGCCAGCAGCCCATGGGGGGTCACCTCCTACGAGCAGTACTTC. Its translation: CASSPWGVTSYEQYF.

The chain links TRBV5-6 to TRBJ1-1, with D possibly TRBD1 on 6 matching bases. This CDR3 comprises 15 residues. V gave up 2 bases and J gave up 0 bases, with 11 bases separating them. Germline V gene data show CDR1 as SGHDT and CDR2 as YYEEEE. As DNA, the CDR3 is TGTGCCAGCAGCTTACGATGGACAGTGAACACTGAAGCTTTCTTT. It is translated as CASSLRWTVNTEAFF.

This clonotype has a handful of counts. A read error may account for a junction end that differs from germline. This chain connects TRBV6-5 to TRBJ2-2; D gene uncertain. CDR3 length: 15 amino acids. CDR1 is MNHEY, CDR2 SVGAGI, per germline. CDR3 sequence reads: CASSSVVPNTGELFF. The CDR3 region has the DNA TGTGCCAGCAGTTCGGTTGTGCCGAATACCGGGGAGCTGTTTTTT.

There are many counts of this clonotype. This chain links TRBV7-9 with TRBJ1-2; perhaps TRBD1 as D (6 bases). The CDR3 sequence is 19 residues long. With 5 bases removed from V and 3 bases from J, the gap between germline ends came to 28 bases. From germline, CDR1 is SEHNR and CDR2 FQNEAQ (reference sequence). This CDR3 reads CASSTTYRDIIRDHYGYTF. The CDR3 DNA is TGTGCCAGCAGCACGACGTACCGGGACATAATCCGGGATCACTATGGCTACACCTTC.

This clonotype appeared many times. V and J are TRBV28 and TRBJ2-1; tentative D call: TRBD2 (6 bases). Germline loops: CDR1 MDHEN, CDR2 SYDVKM. V was pared by 5 bases and J by 10 bases, with 24 bases between. The CDR3 contains 16 residues. CDR3 DNA: TGTGCCAGCAGTCAGTACCCGAGCGGGTATAAATGGGAGCAGTTCTTC. Translation gives CASSQYPSGYKWEQFF.

This clonotype came up many times. J is TRBJ1-1 and V is TRBV2, with D perhaps TRBD1 (6 bases). CDR3 length: 14 amino acids. V was shortened by 6 bases and J by 3 bases, with 14 bases between the two germline ends. Germline lookup yields CDR1 SNHLY and CDR2 FYNNEI. The CDR3 bases are TGTGCCAGCAGATTCTACAGGGAGGACACTGAAGCTTTCTTT. This sequence encodes CASRFYREDTEAFF.

This clonotype was seen repeatedly, ten times or more. The rearrangement links TRBV6-1 to TRBJ1-2; possible D gene TRBD1, 5 bases. This CDR3 has 15 amino acids. V was trimmed by 1 base and J by 6 bases, leaving 15 bases between them. The germline V gene has CDR1 MNHNS and CDR2 SASEGT. The CDR3, as DNA: TGTGCCAGCAGTGAAGTTTCGTGGGGACGGAATGGCTACACCTTC. Protein: CASSEVSWGRNGYTF.

On this clonotype: This likely came from a read error, as a far larger clone is one base away. The chain carries TRBV7-2 and TRBJ1-1; D not certain. The V gene's germline CDR1 is SGHTA and CDR2 FQGNSA. The CDR3 runs 12 residues. Trimming stripped 6 bases from V and 7 bases from J, with 12 bases between. CDR3 protein: CASRSKGLEAFF. The CDR3 DNA reads TGTGCCAGCAGATCGAAAGGTCTTGAAGCTTTCTTT.

The CDR3 DNA reads TGCGCCAGCAGCCTACGGGGCCCGACTGGAAACACCATATATTTT. Its protein product is CASSLRGPTGNTIYF. V is TRBV4-1 and J is TRBJ1-3; a weak D match, TRBD1 (5 bases). The CDR3 has 15 residues. Between the trimmed V and J ends, which lost 4 bases and 2 bases, there was a span of 12 bases. Germline V gene data show CDR1 as MGHRA and CDR2 as YSYEKL.

This clonotype was found many times. The chain uses TRBV3-1 and TRBJ2-5; 10 positions match TRBD2. Germline-derived CDR1 and CDR2 are LGHDT and YNNKEL (reference sequence). Trimming took 2 bases from V and 4 from J; bases not matched to a gene: 7. This CDR3 is built from 16 residues. The CDR3 reads CASSQQAGGSGETQYF. Here the CDR3 DNA reads TGTGCCAGCAGCCAACAAGCGGGGGGGTCCGGAGAGACCCAGTACTTC.

The table lists this clonotype with many counts. The rearrangement links TRBV6-1 to TRBJ1-1, with unresolved D. Trimming stripped 3 bases from V and 0 bases from J, with 5 bases between. Germline CDR1 is MNHNS and CDR2 is SASEGT. The CDR3 runs 13 residues. The CDR3 bases are TGTGCCAGCAGTGATGGGGTGAACACTGAAGCTTTCTTT. It is translated as CASSDGVNTEAFF.

This clonotype showed up many times. The CDR3 is CASRGTENTEAFF. CDR3 nucleotide sequence: TGTGCCAGCAGGGGGACAGAGAACACTGAAGCTTTCTTT. The rearrangement joins TRBV2 to TRBJ1-1; 7 bases align to TRBD1. The germline V gene encodes CDR1 SNHLY and CDR2 FYNNEI. After removal of 6 bases from V and 1 base from J, the junction contained 2 bases not matched to a gene. The CDR3 consists of 13 residues.

This clonotype has at least ten counts. V is TRBV6-1 and J is TRBJ1-6; maybe TRBD1 (5 bases). Germline V CDR1 and CDR2: MNHNS, SASEGT. V lost 7 bases, J lost 8 bases, and 12 bases lay in between. The CDR3 extends over 13 amino acids. CDR3 amino acids: CASMQGLDSPLHF. CDR3 sequence (DNA): TGTGCCAGCATGCAGGGATTGGATTCACCCCTCCACTTT.

With regard to this clonotype: Since a much larger clone is just one base distant, this may be a read error. The chain uses TRBV20-1 and TRBJ2-7, with D possibly matching TRBD2 (6 bases). The CDR3 covers 14 residues. V lost 6 bases and J 2 bases, leaving 17 bases between the germline ends. Germline V gene sequence: CDR1 DFQATT, CDR2 SNEGSKA (reference sequence). The CDR3 DNA sequence: TGCAGTGCACCCGGGACTTCGAATCCCTACGAGCAGTACTTC. Its translation: CSAPGTSNPYEQYF.